This passage covers 10 T cell receptor beta chains from one sample sequenced in a study of monozygotic twins with inflammatory bowel disease. TCRdb re-called the 5' RACE reads and shows each CDR3 protein once, DNA omitted. This table lists 150,000 to 200,000 distinct CDR3 sequences. The sequenced sample consisted of blood. The receptors derive from a human donor with ulcerative colitis or Crohn's disease, or a healthy co-twin of an affected twin (not recorded which).

The chain couples TRBV7-3 to TRBJ2-2; lacking DNA, the TRBD1 call made by TCRdb goes unchecked. This CDR3 contains 17 residues. Germline CDR1 reads SGHTA; CDR2 reads FQGTGA. CDR3 protein: CASSQELGERDTGELFF.

The chain joins TRBV10-3 to TRBJ1-6; TCRdb gives TRBD1 as the D gene, but with no DNA this cannot be confirmed. The CDR3 extends over 14 amino acids. Germline V gene lookup returns CDR1 ENHRY and CDR2 SYGVKD. CDR3 protein: CAISPDRGVSPLHF.

The V gene is TRBV5-1, the J gene TRBJ2-7. This CDR3 has 16 residues. CDR1 SGHRS and CDR2 YFSETQ come from the germline V gene. CDR3 residues: CASSWDKLVSSYEQYF.

The chain carries TRBV12-3 or TRBV12-4 and TRBJ2-7; TCRdb's D call of TRBD1 is untestable without DNA. The CDR3 spans 12 residues. The CDR3 reads CASTWGGYEQYF.

The chain has TRBV20-1 and TRBJ2-7; no DNA is available, so the TRBD2 call from TCRdb remains unchecked. The CDR3 runs to 14 residues. Germline V gives CDR1 DFQATT, CDR2 SNEGSKA (reference sequence). The CDR3 here is CSAPLGTSGRATYF.

V usage is TRBV12-3 or TRBV12-4 and J usage is TRBJ2-7; TCRdb selects TRBD2, and the lack of DNA leaves this call unchecked. This CDR3 region has 14 residues. The CDR3: CASRPSIGAYEQYF.

The chain joins TRBV19 to TRBJ2-3; TCRdb reports TRBD1, a call that lacks DNA to check it against. The CDR3 contains 13 residues. Germline loops: CDR1 LNHDA, CDR2 SQIVND (reference sequence). CDR3 in amino acids: CASSDPGRDTQYF. Variable domain in full (rest from reference TRBV19 and TRBJ2-3): DGGITQSPKYLFRKEGQNVTLSCEQNLNHDAMYWYRQDPGQGLRLIYYSQIVNDFQKGDIAEGYSVSREKKESFPLTVTSAQKNPTAFYLCASSDPGRDTQYFGPGTRLTVL.

The chain recombines TRBV7-2 with TRBJ2-7. The V gene's germline CDR1 is SGHTA and CDR2 FQGNSA. The CDR3 length is 15 residues. CDR3 region: CASSLDGVHIYEQYF. The full variable domain, rest sourced from reference TRBV7-2 and TRBJ2-7, is GAGVSQSPSNKVTEKGKDVELRCDPISGHTALYWYRQSLGQGLEFLIYFQGNSAPDKSGLPSDRFSAERTGGSVSTLTIQRTQQEDSAVYLCASSLDGVHIYEQYFGPGTRLTVT.

The chain couples TRBV3-1 to TRBJ1-5. Germline CDR1 reads LGHDT; CDR2 reads YNNKEL (reference sequence). This CDR3 region has 14 residues. CDR3 protein: CASSQGRWVRPQHF.

J is TRBJ2-1 and V is TRBV7-2; the D call of TRBD2 rests on TCRdb alone, since no DNA is present to check it. The CDR3 runs to 17 residues. CDR1 and CDR2 from the germline V gene are SGHTA and FQGNSA. The CDR3 reads CASTPGDGRVPYNEQFF.